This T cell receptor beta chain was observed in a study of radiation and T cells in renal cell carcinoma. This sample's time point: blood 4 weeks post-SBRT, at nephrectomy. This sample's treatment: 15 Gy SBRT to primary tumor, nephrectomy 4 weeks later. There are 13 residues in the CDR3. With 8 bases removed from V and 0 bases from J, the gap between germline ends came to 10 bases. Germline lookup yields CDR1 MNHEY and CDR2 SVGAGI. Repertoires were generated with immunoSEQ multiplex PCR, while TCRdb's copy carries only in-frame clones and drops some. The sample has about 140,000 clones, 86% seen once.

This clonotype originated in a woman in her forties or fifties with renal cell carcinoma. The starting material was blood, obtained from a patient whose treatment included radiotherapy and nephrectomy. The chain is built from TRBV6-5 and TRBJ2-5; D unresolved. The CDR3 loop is CASVPRYQETQYF. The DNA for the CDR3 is TGTGCCAGCGTCCCCCGCTACCAAGAGACCCAGTACTTC.